This T cell receptor beta chain was sequenced in a study of Ad26.COV2.S vaccination and SARS-CoV-2 variants. This clone has a handful of counts. J was trimmed by 1 base and V by 10 bases; bases with no gene match: 10. Germline V gene sequence: CDR1 LNHDA, CDR2 SQIVND (reference sequence). CDR3 length: 15 amino acids. As for treatment: roughly 20 received Ad26.COV2.S at low or high dose, single or two shots; about five received placebo; per-sample allocation not given. The study sampled participants on day 63 after the first vaccine or placebo injection. Only in-frame clones appear in the TCRdb table, and some are missing; sequencing was by immunoSEQ multiplex PCR. This sample has some 450,000 clones; roughly 87% occur once, and the top ten carry about 4.1%.

The TCR comes from a person aged 18-65 years who received the Ad26.COV2.S COVID-19 vaccine or a placebo. The V gene is TRBV19, the J gene TRBJ1-5; 7 nucleotides match TRBD1. Sequencing was performed on peripheral blood, taken in a trial of Ad26.COV2.S vaccine versus placebo. CDR3 nucleotides: TGTGCCACCCGAGACAGGGTTAGGAGCAATCAGCCCCAGCATTTT. It is translated as CATRDRVRSNQPQHF.